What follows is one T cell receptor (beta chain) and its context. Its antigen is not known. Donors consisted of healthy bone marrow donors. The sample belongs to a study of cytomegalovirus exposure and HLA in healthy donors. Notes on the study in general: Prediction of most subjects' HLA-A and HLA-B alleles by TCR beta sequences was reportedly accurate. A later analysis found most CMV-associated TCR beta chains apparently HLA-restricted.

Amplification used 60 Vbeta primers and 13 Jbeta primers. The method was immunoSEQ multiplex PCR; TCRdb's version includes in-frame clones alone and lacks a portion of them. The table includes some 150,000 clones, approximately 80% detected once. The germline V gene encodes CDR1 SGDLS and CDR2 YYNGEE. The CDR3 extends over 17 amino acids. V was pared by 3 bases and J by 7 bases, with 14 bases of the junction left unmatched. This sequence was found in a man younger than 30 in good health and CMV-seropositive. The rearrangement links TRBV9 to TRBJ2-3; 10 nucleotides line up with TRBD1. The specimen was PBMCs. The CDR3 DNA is TGTGCCAGCAGCGGCGGATCCGGGACAGGGGAAAGGAATACGCAGTATTTT. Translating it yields CASSGGSGTGERNTQYF.